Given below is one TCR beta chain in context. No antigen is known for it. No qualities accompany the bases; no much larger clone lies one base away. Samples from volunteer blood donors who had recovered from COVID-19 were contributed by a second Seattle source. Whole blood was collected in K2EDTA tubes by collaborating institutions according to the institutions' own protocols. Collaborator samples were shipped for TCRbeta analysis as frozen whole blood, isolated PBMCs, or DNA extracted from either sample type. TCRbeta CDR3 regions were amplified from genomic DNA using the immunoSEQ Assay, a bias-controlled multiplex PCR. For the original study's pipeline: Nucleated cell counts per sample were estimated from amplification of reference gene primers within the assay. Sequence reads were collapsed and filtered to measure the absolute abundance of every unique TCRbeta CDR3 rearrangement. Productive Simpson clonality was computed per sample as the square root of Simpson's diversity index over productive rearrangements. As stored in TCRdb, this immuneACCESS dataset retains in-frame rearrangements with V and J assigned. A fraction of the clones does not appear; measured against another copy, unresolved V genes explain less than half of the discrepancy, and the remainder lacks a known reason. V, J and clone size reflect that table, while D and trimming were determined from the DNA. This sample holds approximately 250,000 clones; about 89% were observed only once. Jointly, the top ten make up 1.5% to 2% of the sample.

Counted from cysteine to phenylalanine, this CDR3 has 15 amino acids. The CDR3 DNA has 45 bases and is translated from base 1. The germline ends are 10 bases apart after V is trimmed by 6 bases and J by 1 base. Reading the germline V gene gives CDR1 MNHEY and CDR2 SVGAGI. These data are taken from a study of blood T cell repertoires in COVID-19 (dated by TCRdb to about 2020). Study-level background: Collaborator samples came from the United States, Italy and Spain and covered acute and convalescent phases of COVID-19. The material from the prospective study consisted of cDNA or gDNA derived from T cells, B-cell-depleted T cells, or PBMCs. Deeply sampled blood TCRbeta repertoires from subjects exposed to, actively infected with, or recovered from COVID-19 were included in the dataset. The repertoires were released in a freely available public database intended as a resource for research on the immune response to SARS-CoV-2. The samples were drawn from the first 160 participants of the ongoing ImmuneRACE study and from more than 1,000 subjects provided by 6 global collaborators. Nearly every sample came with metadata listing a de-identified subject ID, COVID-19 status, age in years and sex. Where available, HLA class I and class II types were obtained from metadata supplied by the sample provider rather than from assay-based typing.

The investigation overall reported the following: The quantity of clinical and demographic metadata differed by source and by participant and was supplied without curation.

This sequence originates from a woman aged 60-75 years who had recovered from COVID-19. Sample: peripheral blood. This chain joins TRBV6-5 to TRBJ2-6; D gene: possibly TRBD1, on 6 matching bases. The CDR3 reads CASRSQGSGANVLTF. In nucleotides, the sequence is TGTGCCAGCAGATCACAGGGTTCTGGGGCCAACGTCCTGACTTTC.